The 24 T cell receptor beta chains presented below share a single source sample, sequenced in a study of T cell responses to AZD1222 COVID-19 vaccine. The repertoire was sequenced with immunoSEQ multiplex PCR; TCRdb's copy has only in-frame clones and lacks some. The repertoire holds tens of thousands of clones, with around nine tenths as singletons. This specimen was peripheral blood, taken 28 days after the second AZD1222 dose. Receptors originate from an adult who received the AZD1222 COVID-19 vaccine.

The chain is built from TRBV27 and TRBJ2-7, with 12 bases lining up with TRBD1. Per germline, CDR1 MNHEY and CDR2 SMNVEV (reference sequence). This CDR3 spans 17 amino acids. J gave up 2 bases and V 7 bases, and 12 bases lay outside the gene matches. The CDR3 DNA is TGTGCCAGCAACCCTTTCGCCGGGACAGGGGGCACCTACGAGCAGTACTTC. Translation: CASNPFAGTGGTYEQYF.

The DNA for the CDR3 is TGTGCCAGCAGTTACGACACACACAATCAGCCCCAGCATTTT. It codes for CASSYDTHNQPQHF. The V gene is TRBV6-6, the J gene TRBJ1-5; D not certain. The CDR3 is 14 residues long. Germline CDR1 and CDR2: MNHNY and SVGAGI (reference sequence). Trimming left V 2 bases short and J 3 bases short, with 8 bases between.

Points on this clone: This CDR3 is also generated by other DNA sequences in the sample. This CDR3 is CASSFRAAYSNQPQHF. CDR3 coding DNA: TGTGCCAGCAGTTTCAGGGCGGCATATAGCAATCAGCCCCAGCATTTT. V is TRBV28 and J is TRBJ1-5, with D perhaps TRBD1 (5 bases). Germline V gene lookup returns CDR1 MDHEN and CDR2 SYDVKM. V was shortened by 3 bases and J by 0 bases, with 12 bases between the two germline ends. The CDR3 is made up of 16 amino acids.

This chain links TRBV10-3 with TRBJ1-1; D not certain. Germline assignment: CDR1 ENHRY and CDR2 SYGVKD. The V gene lost 1 base and the J gene lost 1 base, with 7 bases spanning the gap. The CDR3 consists of 14 residues. The CDR3 spells CAISEYGSNTEAFF. CDR3 in DNA: TGTGCCATCAGTGAGTACGGGTCGAACACTGAAGCTTTCTTT.

The sample holds a few counts of this clone. The CDR3 region is CASSLVGAGDGSYNSPLHF. The CDR3 nucleotides are TGTGCCAGCAGCTTGGTGGGGGCGGGGGACGGCTCCTATAATTCACCCCTCCACTTT. The J gene is TRBJ1-6, the V gene TRBV5-5; the D gene is possibly TRBD1 (6 bases). From germline, CDR1 is SGHKS and CDR2 YYEKEE (reference sequence). The ends were cut back, 0 bases at V and 0 bases at J, with 16 bases in the middle. The CDR3 spans 19 residues.

The CDR3 region is CASSSGGAPTQYF. The CDR3, as DNA: TGCGCCAGCAGCAGCGGGGGGGCTCCTACGCAGTATTTT. J is TRBJ2-3 and V is TRBV5-1; 10 bases align to TRBD2. There are 13 residues in the CDR3. Germline V gives CDR1 SGHRS, CDR2 YFSETQ. V lost 4 bases to trimming and J lost 8 bases; unmatched junction nucleotides: 4.

The chain recombines TRBV7-2 with TRBJ2-6; D is undetermined. The CDR3 is made up of 16 amino acids. V was clipped by 5 bases and J by 0 bases, with 11 bases between them. Germline V gene lookup returns CDR1 SGHTA and CDR2 FQGNSA. CDR3 sequence: CASSPHPGSGANVLTF. The CDR3 DNA reads TGTGCCAGCAGCCCCCATCCGGGCTCTGGGGCCAACGTCCTGACTTTC. Combining the CDR3 with reference TRBV7-2 and TRBJ2-6 gives the whole variable domain GAGVSQSPSNKVTEKGKDVELRCDPISGHTALYWYRQSLGQGLEFLIYFQGNSAPDKSGLPSDRFSAERTGGSVSTLTIQRTQQEDSAVYLCASSPHPGSGANVLTFGAGSRLTVL.

This clone was seen only once. CDR3 region: CASSPIYPPGTEAFF. CDR3 bases: TGTGCCAGCAGCCCGATCTATCCTCCGGGGACTGAAGCTTTCTTT. The chain couples TRBV3-1 (or the pseudogene TRBV3-2) to TRBJ1-1; D gene uncertain. Deletions cut 4 bases from V and 5 bases from J, with 17 bases between. The CDR3 spans 15 residues. Per the germline V gene, CDR1 is LGHDT and CDR2 is YNNKEL (reference sequence).

This sequence joins TRBV27 and TRBJ1-2, with 7 bases that match TRBD1. The CDR3 spans 16 residues. Germline CDR1 and CDR2: MNHEY and SMNVEV (reference sequence). The junction had 11 bases not matched to a gene; V was cut back by 5 bases and J by 2 bases. This CDR3 reads CASSGNLGQPNYGYTF. The CDR3 DNA sequence: TGTGCCAGCAGTGGGAACCTGGGACAGCCGAACTATGGCTACACCTTC.

The V call is TRBV5-1, the J call TRBJ1-2; 7 nucleotides match TRBD1. V shed 4 bases and J 7 bases; nucleotides not matched to a gene: 7. Germline CDR1 and CDR2: SGHRS and YFSETQ. CDR3 length equals 13 residues. Written as DNA, the CDR3 is TGCGCCAGCAGCCACGACAGGGCTCCTGGCTACACCTTC. It encodes CASSHDRAPGYTF.

This rearrangement joins TRBV5-5 to TRBJ2-7, with D hard to call. Germline loops: CDR1 SGHKS, CDR2 YYEKEE (reference sequence). The ends were cut back, 0 bases at V and 0 bases at J, with 13 bases in the middle. This CDR3 spans 16 amino acids. The chain's CDR3 is CASSLEATIVSYEQYF. The CDR3 bases are TGTGCCAGCAGCTTGGAGGCTACCATCGTCTCCTACGAGCAGTACTTC.

The chain couples TRBV7-9 to TRBJ2-2; D is perhaps TRBD1 (6 bases). V shed 4 bases and J shed 0 bases, with 12 bases lying between them. The V gene's germline CDR1 is SEHNR and CDR2 FQNEAQ (reference sequence). This CDR3 is built from 16 residues. The CDR3 sequence is CASSYPGATNTGELFF. As DNA, the CDR3 is TGTGCCAGCAGCTACCCAGGGGCTACGAACACCGGGGAGCTGTTTTTT.

The chain carries TRBV7-2 and TRBJ2-2; either TRBD1 or TRBD2 may fit D (6 bases each). In germline, CDR1 is SGHTA, CDR2 FQGNSA. The CDR3 has 16 residues. Trimming took 4 bases from V and 5 from J, leaving 17 bases between them. CDR3 sequence: CASSSRSGAGTGELFF. The DNA for the CDR3 is TGTGCCAGCAGCTCCCGGTCGGGGGCGGGGACCGGGGAGCTGTTTTTT.

V usage is TRBV4-1 and J usage is TRBJ1-2; D gene unclear. Per the germline V gene, CDR1 is MGHRA and CDR2 is YSYEKL. The CDR3 covers 14 residues. The ends were cut back, 4 bases at V and 3 bases at J, with 12 bases in the middle. This CDR3 is CASSRDLGDYGYTF. The CDR3 DNA sequence: TGCGCCAGCAGCCGCGACTTGGGCGACTATGGCTACACCTTC.

The J gene is TRBJ2-5, the V gene TRBV27, with no clear D. Germline V gene lookup returns CDR1 MNHEY and CDR2 SMNVEV (reference sequence). This CDR3 has 15 amino acids. V was cut by 3 bases and J by 5 bases, with 16 bases left in between. The chain's CDR3 is CASSLSSAGWETQYF. CDR3 coding DNA: TGTGCCAGCAGTTTGAGCTCCGCTGGTTGGGAGACCCAGTACTTC.

Only one count was recorded for this clone. This chain uses TRBV5-1 with TRBJ1-2; 7 bases agree with TRBD1. Germline loops: CDR1 SGHRS, CDR2 YFSETQ. J gave up 5 bases and V 2 bases, and 6 bases lay outside the gene matches. This CDR3 is 14 amino acids long. CDR3 amino acids: CASSLTGEGYGYTF. Here the CDR3 DNA reads TGCGCCAGCAGCTTAACAGGGGAAGGATATGGCTACACCTTC. The full variable domain, rest sourced from reference TRBV5-1 and TRBJ1-2, is KAGVTQTPRYLIKTRGQQVTLSCSPISGHRSVSWYQQTPGQGLQFLFEYFSETQRNKGNFPGRFSGRQFSNSRSEMNVSTLELGDSALYLCASSLTGEGYGYTFGSGTRLTVV.

The chain uses TRBV6-6 and TRBJ2-1; 7 positions match TRBD1. Germline CDR1 is MNHNY and CDR2 is SVGAGI (reference sequence). The CDR3 is made up of 16 amino acids. V lost 6 bases to trimming and J lost 6 bases; unmatched junction nucleotides: 14. For the CDR3, the DNA is TGTGCCAGCAGCTCCACGGACAGGAGTAAAAGCAATGAGCAGTTCTTC. Translated: CASSSTDRSKSNEQFF.

This chain joins TRBV28 and TRBJ1-2; 7 nucleotides align to TRBD1. The CDR3 is 14 residues long. The germline V gene encodes CDR1 MDHEN and CDR2 SYDVKM. V trimming: 1 base; J trimming: 4 bases; junction bases outside the gene matches: 3. Written as DNA, the CDR3 is TGTGCCAGCAGTTTATCCGGGACAGCCTATGGCTACACCTTC. Amino acids: CASSLSGTAYGYTF.

The gene calls are TRBV27 and TRBJ1-2; unclear D gene. The CDR3 contains 12 residues. The V gene's germline CDR1 is MNHEY and CDR2 SMNVEV (reference sequence). Trimming removed 6 bases from V and 4 bases from J, with 9 bases in between. The CDR3 coding sequence is TGTGCCAGCAGCATAAGCGGCTATGGCTACACCTTC. Translating it yields CASSISGYGYTF.

This clone was counted once. The chain uses TRBV10-3 and TRBJ2-1; tentatively, D is TRBD1 (6 bases). The CDR3 length is 13 residues. V was pared by 6 bases and J by 7 bases, with 13 bases between. Germline V gene data show CDR1 as ENHRY and CDR2 as SYGVKD. The CDR3 spells CAISRLQGNEQFF. In nucleotides, the CDR3 is TGTGCCATCAGCAGACTACAGGGTAATGAGCAGTTCTTC.

The chain employs TRBV15 and TRBJ2-7; D gene ambiguous. This CDR3 is built from 15 residues. CDR1 and CDR2 from the germline V gene are LNHNV and YYDKDF (reference sequence). V was pared by 1 base and J by 1 base, with 11 bases between. In nucleotides, the CDR3 is TGTGCCACCAGCAGAGGGCACGGTGAGTCCTACGAGCAGTACTTC. Amino acid sequence: CATSRGHGESYEQYF.

Only one count was recorded for this clone. V gene TRBV5-4 combines with J gene TRBJ1-3; D is undetermined. This CDR3 contains 15 residues. Looked up from germline, CDR1 is SGHNT and CDR2 is YYREEE (reference sequence). V lost 0 bases, J lost 0 bases, and 7 bases lay in between. The CDR3 reads CASSLVGSSGNTIYF. CDR3 DNA sequence: TGTGCCAGCAGCTTGGTAGGTTCCTCTGGAAACACCATATATTTT.

J is TRBJ2-3 and V is TRBV7-6, with D possibly called TRBD1 or TRBD2 (5 bases each). This CDR3 contains 16 residues. CDR1 SGHVS and CDR2 FNYEAQ come from the germline V gene. V lost 5 bases to trimming and J lost 6 bases, with 21 bases between them. The CDR3 protein is CASSRTRGGVSDTQYF. The CDR3 DNA reads as TGTGCCAGCAGCCGAACCCGGGGCGGAGTGAGCGATACGCAGTATTTT.

The chain employs TRBV6-5 and TRBJ1-2; D is ambiguous. This CDR3 region has 14 residues. CDR1 is MNHEY and CDR2 is SVGAGI in the germline V gene. V was trimmed by 4 bases and J by 0 bases, leaving 9 bases between them. CDR3 residues: CASSSWMTNYGYTF. CDR3 DNA: TGTGCCAGCAGTTCCTGGATGACTAACTATGGCTACACCTTC.